This entry features one T cell receptor (beta chain) sequence. Its specificity is unknown. The data were taken from a study of shared clonotypes between healthy human individuals. Findings and caveats of the study: Generation of non-shared clonotypes was less probable than generation of clonotypes shared by all four donors. Richness estimates generally favored naive over memory subsets.

Per germline, CDR1 SGHRS and CDR2 YFSETQ. The junction had 6 bases not matched to a gene; V was cut back by 2 bases and J by 5 bases. The length of the CDR3 is 16 residues. The assay was immunoSEQ multiplex PCR, and TCRdb's table has in-frame clones only and misses some. The table has 2.5 million or so clones, about 92% seen once. The source of this sequence is a young man in good health. The J gene is TRBJ2-2, the V gene TRBV5-1, with 10 nucleotides matching TRBD2. The source material was naive CD4+ T cells sorted from blood. As for subset: CD45RA+ positively selected. CDR3 loop: CASSFLLAGATGELFF. The CDR3 DNA sequence: TGCGCCAGCAGCTTTCTTCTAGCGGGAGCGACCGGGGAGCTGTTTTTT. The complete variable domain, with remaining parts taken from reference TRBV5-1 and TRBJ2-2, reads KAGVTQTPRYLIKTRGQQVTLSCSPISGHRSVSWYQQTPGQGLQFLFEYFSETQRNKGNFPGRFSGRQFSNSRSEMNVSTLELGDSALYLCASSFLLAGATGELFFGEGSRLTVL.